This T cell receptor (beta chain) was captured by sequencing in a study of CD8 T cells in Susac syndrome (dated by TCRdb to between 2018 and 2021). About the investigation overall: Repertoire sequencing was used to test whether CD8+ T cell activation and differentiation in Susac syndrome was antigen driven. The paper as a whole reports these results and caveats: The number of individuals in the TCR sequencing and HLA analysis was acknowledged as relatively small.

For this clonotype: It has no known antigen specificity. Per-base quality was not reported, and no clone a single base away is much larger than it.

RNA was extracted using the RNeasy kit, and about 0.5 to 1 microgram was reverse transcribed with random hexamers. The immunoSEQ multiplex PCR assay, which covers 54 Vbeta and 13 Jbeta segments, was used to amplify TCR beta CDR3 regions. Bias from PCR amplification was corrected by using a synthetic template baseline for primer optimization and for computational correction. In the original analysis: Reads were annotated to V, D and J genes per IMGT and analyzed with immunoSEQ Analyzer, keeping only productive sequences. To calculate clonality, Shannon entropy was normalized by log2 of the number of productive unique sequences and then subtracted from one. Public and private clones were assessed among the 100 most prevalent clones of each patient and control. A clone was defined as Susac-specific if it was absent from the healthy and MS cohorts, from 1052 published viral clones and from other ImmuneACCESS disease sequences. TCRdb reanalyzed the raw reads on its own, using fastp at Q25 for trimming and MiXCR for clone calling, and kept in-frame beta chains. Rows are combined by CDR3 protein, so each entry shows the most common genes and DNA. TCRdb, not the original authors, processed these V and J calls. This sample is represented by over 100,000 distinct CDR3 sequences; roughly 95% of them were singletons. About 0.095% of the sample goes to the ten largest clones.

High-throughput TCR beta sequencing profiled peripheral blood CD8+ and CD4+ T cells from healthy donors, Susac syndrome patients and multiple sclerosis patients. The healthy donors served as controls matched for age and sex. CD8+ TEMRA cells were enriched by FACS, while bulk CD8+ and CD4+ T cells were purified by magnetic negative isolation. Blood was collected in EDTA tubes and processed within 24 hours, with PBMCs isolated through density gradient centrifugation. PBMCs intended for TCR sequencing were cryopreserved in liquid nitrogen and thawed later in a water bath at 37 degrees C. Purity of sorted or isolated CD4+, CD8+ and CD8+ TEMRA cells was at least 90%. Via the germline V gene, CDR1 is SGHDT and CDR2 YYEEEE. Counted from cysteine to phenylalanine, this CDR3 has 15 amino acids. The retained sequence is limited to the CDR3, 45 bases, with the frame set at the first base. The V end gives up 2 bases and the J end 4 bases, leaving 5 bases in the junction not matched to a gene.

The chain employs TRBV5-6 and TRBJ2-1; 8 nucleotides in the junction match TRBD2. The source material was CD4+ T cells from PBMCs. This receptor was identified in a human donor in good health. The CDR3 sequence is CASSFPSGHYNEQFF. At the DNA level, the sequence is TGTGCCAGCAGCTTCCCTAGCGGGCATTACAATGAGCAGTTCTTC.